Listed here are 13 T cell receptor beta chains from one sample, sequenced in a study of T-cell reconstitution after alpha-beta-depleted transplantation in children. TCRbeta library construction was performed incorporating unique molecular identifiers. TCRdb called the PCR reads again in MiXCR, with one record for every CDR3 protein. The sample yields a few hundred thousand distinct CDR3 sequences, nearly 10% seen once. Sequencing was performed on PBMCs from the stem cell graft donor, taken from the stem cell graft. These receptors were taken from a human donor who donated a stem cell graft to a child with SCID.

This clonotype showed up just a few times. The chain uses TRBV6-5 and TRBJ1-4; 9 positions agree with TRBD1. CDR1 is MNHEY and CDR2 is SVGAGI in the germline V gene. The V segment lost 10 bases and the J segment 7 bases; nucleotides outside the gene matches: 7. CDR3 length: 13 amino acids. The CDR3 DNA is TGTGCCAACGGGGACAGGGTAATTGAAAAACTGTTTTTT. Translating it yields CANGDRVIEKLFF.

CDR3 loop: CATSRERQGIGELFF. The CDR3 DNA sequence: TGTGCCACCAGCAGAGAGAGGCAAGGGATCGGGGAGCTGTTTTTT. The J gene is TRBJ2-2, the V gene TRBV15; D call uncertain. There are 15 residues in the CDR3. The germline V gene has CDR1 LNHNV and CDR2 YYDKDF (reference sequence). V gave up 0 bases and J gave up 7 bases, with 12 bases separating them.

This clonotype was seen more than once but under ten times. The genes are TRBV4-1 and TRBJ1-1; possible D gene TRBD1, 5 bases. The CDR3 spans 11 residues. Looked up from germline, CDR1 is MGHRA and CDR2 is YSYEKL. V was cut by 10 bases and J by 1 base, with 7 bases left in between. The CDR3 DNA follows: TGCGCCACAGGGACGAACACTGAAGCTTTCTTT. It yields the protein CATGTNTEAFF.

This clonotype has more than one count but fewer than ten. CDR3 in amino acids: CACTQEGTGTDTQYF. The CDR3 DNA is TGTGCCTGCACCCAGGAGGGTACTGGGACAGATACGCAGTATTTT. The chain links TRBV3-1 to TRBJ2-3, with a weak D call TRBD2 (6 bases). Germline lookup yields CDR1 LGHDT and CDR2 YNNKEL (reference sequence). V was cut by 11 bases and J by 3 bases, with 21 bases left in between. This CDR3 spans 15 amino acids.

V is TRBV7-8 and J is TRBJ1-6; 7 bases are shared with TRBD1. The length of the CDR3 is 15 residues. Germline V lookup: CDR1 SGHVS, CDR2 FQNEAQ. With V trimmed by 5 bases and J by 3 bases, 4 bases remained unmatched. The CDR3 DNA follows: TGTGCCAGCAGCAAGGGACAGTTCTATAATTCACCCCTCCACTTT. Protein sequence: CASSKGQFYNSPLHF.

This clonotype was counted ten times or more. The rearrangement links TRBV19 to TRBJ2-7; 7 nucleotides align to TRBD1. Trimming cost V 10 bases and J 2 bases; bases outside gene matches: 5. Germline loops: CDR1 LNHDA, CDR2 SQIVND (reference sequence). The CDR3 extends over 12 amino acids. CDR3 DNA sequence: TGTGCCAAAATCGACAGGGCCTACGAGCAGTACTTC. Translating gives CAKIDRAYEQYF.

Many counts were recorded for this clonotype. The gene calls are TRBV29-1 and TRBJ2-1; 7 nucleotides line up with TRBD2. The V and J ends lost 8 bases and 0 bases, in that order; junction bases with no gene match: 10. Germline lookup yields CDR1 SQVTM and CDR2 ANQGSEA. The CDR3 is 15 amino acids. The CDR3 region has the DNA TGCAGCCATCGCGGGGGACCGAGCTCCTACAATGAGCAGTTCTTC. Protein: CSHRGGPSSYNEQFF.

This clonotype was recorded many times. The V gene is TRBV4-1, the J gene TRBJ2-2, with unresolved D. Trimming cost V 1 base and J 6 bases, with 9 bases left between them. This CDR3 has 14 residues. The V gene's germline CDR1 is MGHRA and CDR2 YSYEKL. The CDR3 region is CASSQGASPGELFF. The CDR3, as DNA: TGCGCCAGCAGCCAAGGGGCCTCCCCCGGGGAGCTGTTTTTT.

This clonotype was seen a few times. The V call is TRBV20-1, the J call TRBJ1-5; 8 nucleotides line up with TRBD1. The germline gives CDR1 DFQATT, CDR2 SNEGSKA (reference sequence). This CDR3 is 14 amino acids long. V dropped 5 bases and J dropped 0; count of bases not matched to a gene: 3. CDR3 sequence (DNA): TGCAGTGCTCTGGACAGGGATAGCAATCAGCCCCAGCATTTT. This gives the protein CSALDRDSNQPQHF.

This clonotype was seen a few times. This rearrangement joins TRBV20-1 to TRBJ2-7; D ambiguous. V was clipped by 4 bases and J by 2 bases, with 12 bases between them. CDR1 is DFQATT, CDR2 SNEGSKA, per germline (reference sequence). The CDR3 is 13 residues long. CDR3 nucleotide sequence: TGCAGTGCTACCAAGCCCCTGGCCTACGAGCAGTACTTC. Protein sequence: CSATKPLAYEQYF.

This clonotype showed up just a few times. This chain joins TRBV12-3 or TRBV12-4 and TRBJ2-5, with TRBD2 matching 12 bases. Trimming removed 8 bases from V and 5 bases from J; junction bases left unmatched: 9. The CDR3 totals 15 residues. CDR3 residues: CASRFEGLAGETQYF. The CDR3 region has the DNA TGTGCCAGCCGGTTTGAGGGACTAGCGGGTGAGACCCAGTACTTC.

This clonotype was picked up a small number of times. The DNA of the CDR3 is TGCAGTGCTAGAGCCGGGACTAGCGGGGGGGCCCAGTACTTC. Protein: CSARAGTSGGAQYF. The chain is built from TRBV20-1 and TRBJ2-5, with 16 bases that match TRBD2. V lost 1 base, J lost 9 bases, and 2 bases stayed unmatched. The length of the CDR3 is 14 residues. Germline CDR1 reads DFQATT; CDR2 reads SNEGSKA (reference sequence).

This clonotype was observed at least ten times. The V call is TRBV29-1, the J call TRBJ2-7; TRBD2 matches at 8 bases. Trimming cost V 3 bases and J 0 bases; bases outside gene matches: 4. Germline loops: CDR1 SQVTM, CDR2 ANQGSEA. The CDR3 is 14 residues long. The DNA of the CDR3 is TGCAGCGTTGAGACTAGCGCAAGCTCCTACGAGCAGTACTTC. Translation gives CSVETSASSYEQYF.